This TCR beta chain emerged from a study of blood T cell repertoires in COVID-19. On the study more broadly: Sample material is recorded as cDNA or gDNA derived from T cells, B-cell-depleted T cells, or PBMCs.

Germline V gives CDR1 SGHAT, CDR2 FQNNGV. The V segment lost 0 bases and the J segment 9 bases; nucleotides outside the gene matches: 6. CDR3 length: 14 amino acids. This clone was observed once. Using immunoSEQ multiplex PCR, the repertoire was profiled, and TCRdb retains in-frame clones only, with some absent. This sample yields roughly 190,000 clones, of which around 88% are seen a single time; less than 3% belongs to the top ten. This clonotype originated in a man aged 50 to 60 with active or convalescent COVID-19. The sequencing sample was made of peripheral blood. The rearrangement joins TRBV11-2 to TRBJ1-2; TRBD1 agrees at 8 bases. CDR3 sequence reads: CASSLDRTGISYTF. Here the CDR3 DNA reads TGTGCCAGCAGCTTAGACCGGACAGGGATTAGCTACACCTTC.